What follows are 22 T cell receptor beta chains derived from one specimen sequenced in a study of CD8 T cells in ankylosing spondylitis. TCRdb ran MiXCR on the 5' RACE reads and lists one entry per CDR3 protein. The sample has 25,000 to 30,000 distinct CDR3 sequences, 7.9% seen once. Sequenced sample: blood. These receptors were collected from a male donor with ankylosing spondylitis or in good health (not recorded which).

A few counts support this clonotype. The chain is built from TRBV15 and TRBJ1-1; the match to TRBD1 covers 7 bases. The CDR3 has 14 residues. CDR1 is LNHNV and CDR2 is YYDKDF in the germline V gene (reference sequence). The ends lost 0 bases at V and 6 bases at J; junction bases unmatched: 4. CDR3 protein: CATSRDIQGAEAFF. The CDR3 DNA is TGTGCCACCAGCAGAGATATCCAGGGGGCTGAAGCTTTCTTT.

The chain couples TRBV29-1 to TRBJ1-1; 7 positions agree with TRBD1. Germline V gene data show CDR1 as SQVTM and CDR2 as ANQGSEA. V gave up 3 bases and J gave up 3 bases; unmatched junction bases: 10. The CDR3 sequence is 15 residues long. CDR3 DNA sequence: TGCAGCGTTGAGGTCAGGGGGACTTATGACACTGAAGCTTTCTTT. Protein: CSVEVRGTYDTEAFF.

The rearrangement joins TRBV7-9 to TRBJ2-2; possibly TRBD1 or TRBD2 for D (5 bases each). The CDR3 sequence is 14 residues long. V was cut by 10 bases and J by 2 bases, with 14 bases left in between. The germline CDR1 and CDR2 sequences are SEHNR and FQNEAQ (reference sequence). As DNA, the CDR3 is TGTGCCACCGACGGGACCTTAAACACCGGGGAGCTGTTTTTT. This translates into CATDGTLNTGELFF. Supplemented by reference TRBV7-9 and TRBJ2-2, the full variable domain reads DTGVSQNPRHKITKRGQNVTFRCDPISEHNRLYWYRQTLGQGPEFLTYFQNEAQLEKSRLLSDRFSAERPKGSFSTLEIQRTEQGDSAMYLCATDGTLNTGELFFGEGSRLTVL.

This rearrangement joins TRBV19 to TRBJ1-5; no clear D. Trimming took 3 bases from V and 1 from J, leaving 4 bases between them. Germline lookup yields CDR1 LNHDA and CDR2 SQIVND (reference sequence). This CDR3 region has 13 residues. The DNA for the CDR3 is TGTGCCAGTAGTATGGGCAGCAATCAGCCCCAGCATTTT. Protein sequence: CASSMGSNQPQHF.

This clonotype was found a few times. This chain connects TRBV5-5 to TRBJ2-3; 8 bases map to TRBD2. Losses at the gene ends were 2 bases for V and 4 bases for J; bases not matched to a gene: 9. Germline values: CDR1 SGHKS, CDR2 YYEKEE (reference sequence). This CDR3 has 16 amino acids. CDR3 in DNA: TGTGCCAGCAGCTTCGGGACTAGAACGCTCGCAGATACGCAGTATTTT. It codes for CASSFGTRTLADTQYF. Full variable domain (missing parts from reference TRBV5-5 and TRBJ2-3): DAGVTQSPTHLIKTRGQQVTLRCSPISGHKSVSWYQQVLGQGPQFIFQYYEKEERGRGNFPDRFSARQFPNYSSELNVNALLLGDSALYLCASSFGTRTLADTQYFGPGTRLTVL.

The chain links TRBV4-3 to TRBJ2-3; D is possibly TRBD1 (6 bases). The V end was cut by 1 base, the J end by 8 bases, with 13 bases between. The CDR3 runs to 14 residues. The germline V gene encodes CDR1 LGHNA and CDR2 YSLEER. This chain's CDR3 is CASSQAGQGRTQYF. The CDR3 DNA sequence: TGCGCCAGCAGCCAAGCGGGTCAGGGGCGTACGCAGTATTTT.

This clonotype has more than one count but fewer than ten. This chain uses TRBV5-1 with TRBJ2-3; TRBD2 matches at 15 bases. Germline-derived CDR1 and CDR2 are SGHRS and YFSETQ. The CDR3 runs 17 residues. V trimming: 7 bases; J trimming: 4 bases; junction bases outside the gene matches: 10. CDR3 DNA: TGCGCCAGCCACCGGACTAGCGGGGGGGCTACGGCAGATACGCAGTATTTT. It encodes CASHRTSGGATADTQYF. Variable domain in full (rest from reference TRBV5-1 and TRBJ2-3): KAGVTQTPRYLIKTRGQQVTLSCSPISGHRSVSWYQQTPGQGLQFLFEYFSETQRNKGNFPGRFSGRQFSNSRSEMNVSTLELGDSALYLCASHRTSGGATADTQYFGPGTRLTVL.

This clonotype turned up a few times. V and J are TRBV29-1 and TRBJ2-2; D remains unclear. This CDR3 region has 13 residues. Between the trimmed V and J ends, which lost 4 bases and 4 bases, there was a span of 10 bases. Germline assignment: CDR1 SQVTM and CDR2 ANQGSEA. CDR3 coding DNA: TGCAGCGTTGTATCAGGATTCACCGGGGAGCTGTTTTTT. It encodes CSVVSGFTGELFF.

The V and J genes are TRBV20-1 and TRBJ2-1, with a tentative D call TRBD2 (6 bases). The V end lost 2 bases, the J end lost 12 bases, and 17 bases lay between the germline ends. CDR3 size: 13 residues. From germline, CDR1 is DFQATT and CDR2 SNEGSKA (reference sequence). The CDR3 is CSARIGRKRVQFF. The DNA for the CDR3 is TGCAGTGCTAGAATAGGCCGGAAGCGGGTGCAGTTCTTC.

This clonotype occurred a few times. This sequence joins TRBV29-1 and TRBJ2-2; D might be TRBD2 (5 bases). There are 13 residues in the CDR3. Between the trimmed V and J ends, which lost 4 bases and 7 bases, there was a span of 13 bases. CDR1 SQVTM and CDR2 ANQGSEA come from the germline V gene. As DNA, the CDR3 is TGCAGCGTTGTAGGCGGGCTCGGCGGGGAGCTGTTTTTT. This encodes CSVVGGLGGELFF.

This clonotype was counted many times. The rearrangement links TRBV29-1 to TRBJ2-2; TRBD2 might be the D (5 bases). Looked up from germline, CDR1 is SQVTM and CDR2 is ANQGSEA. CDR3 length: 13 amino acids. V dropped 3 bases and J dropped 4 bases, with 9 bases sitting between them. The CDR3 DNA is TGCAGCGTTGATAGAGGGCGCACCGGGGAGCTGTTTTTT. It is translated as CSVDRGRTGELFF.

This chain links TRBV7-9 with TRBJ2-2; TRBD1 is a possible D gene (5 bases). V was shortened by 5 bases and J by 3 bases, with 10 bases between the two germline ends. Germline CDR1 is SEHNR and CDR2 is FQNEAQ (reference sequence). The length of the CDR3 is 14 residues. This CDR3 is CASSLRAYTGELFF. CDR3 in DNA: TGTGCCAGCAGCCTCAGGGCTTACACCGGGGAGCTGTTTTTT.

The CDR3 sequence is CASSLGGRTDTQYF. CDR3 in DNA: TGTGCCAGCAGTTTGGGGGGGCGCACAGATACGCAGTATTTT. This chain links TRBV28 with TRBJ2-3; D is possibly TRBD2 (7 bases). Trimming removed 3 bases from V and 1 base from J, with 8 bases in between. Germline V gene sequence: CDR1 MDHEN, CDR2 SYDVKM. CDR3 length: 14 residues.

Many counts were recorded for this clonotype. J is TRBJ1-1 and V is TRBV28; D not certain. The CDR3 consists of 15 residues. Trimming left V 1 base short and J 1 base short, with 10 bases between. Germline V gene lookup returns CDR1 MDHEN and CDR2 SYDVKM. The CDR3 bases are TGTGCCAGCAGTTTATTCCGGTCGGGGAACACTGAAGCTTTCTTT. Translation gives CASSLFRSGNTEAFF.

This clonotype was seen a handful of times. This rearrangement joins TRBV10-3 to TRBJ2-7; D is unclear. The germline gives CDR1 ENHRY, CDR2 SYGVKD. Trimming cost V 3 bases and J 0 bases, with 3 bases left between them. The CDR3 has 12 residues. CDR3 protein: CAISDSSYEQYV. For the CDR3, the DNA is TGTGCCATCAGTGACAGCTCCTACGAGCAGTACGTC.

This clonotype was detected many times. The V gene is TRBV20-1, the J gene TRBJ1-1, with D possibly being TRBD1 (6 bases). Trimming left V 0 bases short and J 1 base short, with 9 bases between. CDR3 size: 14 residues. CDR1 is DFQATT and CDR2 is SNEGSKA in the germline V gene (reference sequence). Written as DNA, the CDR3 is TGCAGTGCTAGAGAATGGACAGAGAACACTGAAGCTTTCTTT. It yields the protein CSAREWTENTEAFF.

The J gene is TRBJ2-4, the V gene TRBV20-1; 9 nucleotides match TRBD1. Trimming took 1 base from V and 5 from J; bases not matched to a gene: 3. Germline CDR1 reads DFQATT; CDR2 reads SNEGSKA (reference sequence). The CDR3 is 14 residues long. CDR3 region: CSARGDRAQNIQYF. The CDR3 nucleotides are TGCAGTGCTAGAGGGGACAGGGCTCAAAACATTCAGTACTTC.

This clonotype has only a few counts. The V and J genes are TRBV5-1 and TRBJ1-2, with 7 bases aligning to TRBD1. J gave up 2 bases and V 4 bases, and 8 bases lay outside the gene matches. This CDR3 has 15 amino acids. Germline V CDR1 and CDR2: SGHRS, YFSETQ. Here the CDR3 DNA reads TGCGCCAGCAGCCCTGCCCCGGGACAGAACTATGGCTACACCTTC. This gives the protein CASSPAPGQNYGYTF. Full variable domain (outside the CDR3, taken from reference TRBV5-1 and TRBJ1-2): KAGVTQTPRYLIKTRGQQVTLSCSPISGHRSVSWYQQTPGQGLQFLFEYFSETQRNKGNFPGRFSGRQFSNSRSEMNVSTLELGDSALYLCASSPAPGQNYGYTFGSGTRLTVV.

The chain joins TRBV12-3 or TRBV12-4 to TRBJ2-2, with D unclear. CDR3 length: 13 residues. The V gene lost 2 bases and the J gene lost 5 bases, with 6 bases spanning the gap. DNA for the CDR3: TGTGCCAGCAGTTTACAAGGGACCGGGGAGCTGTTTTTT. Its translation: CASSLQGTGELFF.

Many counts were recorded for this clonotype. The chain has TRBV29-1 and TRBJ2-2; D remains ambiguous. The CDR3 totals 11 residues. The ends were cut back, 3 bases at V and 7 bases at J, with 6 bases in the middle. Germline assignment: CDR1 SQVTM and CDR2 ANQGSEA. The CDR3 DNA reads TGCAGCGTTGAGGGTAACGGGGAGCTGTTTTTT. Its translation: CSVEGNGELFF.

A few counts support this clonotype. This sequence joins TRBV7-9 and TRBJ1-1; D uncertain. The CDR3 runs to 12 residues. Germline-derived CDR1 and CDR2 are SEHNR and FQNEAQ (reference sequence). V was clipped by 1 base and J by 0 bases, with 0 bases between them. CDR3 loop: CASSLVNTEAFF. CDR3 coding DNA: TGTGCCAGCAGCTTAGTGAACACTGAAGCTTTCTTT.

This chain uses TRBV4-2 with TRBJ1-3; D is perhaps TRBD1 (6 bases). Germline lookup yields CDR1 LGHNA and CDR2 YNFKEQ. V was trimmed by 0 bases and J by 2 bases, leaving 8 bases between them. The CDR3 consists of 15 residues. CDR3 amino acids: CASSQDWGPGNTIYF. CDR3 in DNA: TGTGCCAGCAGCCAAGATTGGGGGCCTGGAAACACCATATATTTT.